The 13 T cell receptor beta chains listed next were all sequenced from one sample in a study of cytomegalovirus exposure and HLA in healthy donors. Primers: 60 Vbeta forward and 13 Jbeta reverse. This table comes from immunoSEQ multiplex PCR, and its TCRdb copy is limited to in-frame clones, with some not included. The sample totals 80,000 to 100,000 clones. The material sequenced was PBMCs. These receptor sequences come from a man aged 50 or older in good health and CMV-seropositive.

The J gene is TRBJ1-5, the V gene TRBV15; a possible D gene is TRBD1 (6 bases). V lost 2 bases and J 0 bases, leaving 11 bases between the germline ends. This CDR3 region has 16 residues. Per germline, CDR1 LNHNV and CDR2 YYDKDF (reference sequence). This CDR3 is CATSRPQGDSNQPQHF. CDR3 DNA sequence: TGTGCCACCAGCAGACCACAGGGTGATAGCAATCAGCCCCAGCATTTT.

Here the CDR3 reads CASRVGLGSRTQYF. For the CDR3, the DNA is TGTGCCAGCAGAGTGGGACTAGGTAGTCGGACCCAGTACTTC. The V call is TRBV6-5, the J call TRBJ2-5; 8 positions agree with TRBD2. The V and J ends lost 6 bases and 7 bases, in that order; junction bases with no gene match: 10. The germline CDR1 and CDR2 sequences are MNHEY and SVGAGI. The CDR3 loop spans 14 amino acids.

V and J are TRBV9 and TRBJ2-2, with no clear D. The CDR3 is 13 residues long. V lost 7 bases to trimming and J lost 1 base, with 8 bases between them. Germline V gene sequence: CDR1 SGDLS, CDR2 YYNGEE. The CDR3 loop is CASSYGNTGELFF. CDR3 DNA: TGTGCCAGCTCATACGGGAACACCGGGGAGCTGTTTTTT. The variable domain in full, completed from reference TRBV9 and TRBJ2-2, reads DSGVTQTPKHLITATGQRVTLRCSPRSGDLSVYWYQQSLDQGLQFLIQYYNGEERAKGNILERFSAQQFPDLHSELNLSSLELGDSALYFCASSYGNTGELFFGEGSRLTVL.

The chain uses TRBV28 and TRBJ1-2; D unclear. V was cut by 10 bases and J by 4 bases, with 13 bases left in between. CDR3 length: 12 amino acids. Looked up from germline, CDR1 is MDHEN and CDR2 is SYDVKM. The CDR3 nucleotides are TGTGCCACCCTCCTAGGTGGCTATGGCTACACCTTC. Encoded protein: CATLLGGYGYTF.

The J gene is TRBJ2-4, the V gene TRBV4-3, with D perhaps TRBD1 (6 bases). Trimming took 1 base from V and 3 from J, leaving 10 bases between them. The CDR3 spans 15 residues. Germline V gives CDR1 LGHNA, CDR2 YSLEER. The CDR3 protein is CASSQAGHFKNIQYF. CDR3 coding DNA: TGCGCCAGCAGCCAAGCGGGACACTTCAAAAACATTCAGTACTTC.

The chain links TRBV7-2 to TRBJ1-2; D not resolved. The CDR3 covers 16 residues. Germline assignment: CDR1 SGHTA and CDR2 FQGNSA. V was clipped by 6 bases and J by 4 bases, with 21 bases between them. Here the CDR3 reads CASSQANVELGYGYTF. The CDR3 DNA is TGTGCCAGCAGTCAAGCAAACGTGGAGTTAGGCTATGGCTACACCTTC.

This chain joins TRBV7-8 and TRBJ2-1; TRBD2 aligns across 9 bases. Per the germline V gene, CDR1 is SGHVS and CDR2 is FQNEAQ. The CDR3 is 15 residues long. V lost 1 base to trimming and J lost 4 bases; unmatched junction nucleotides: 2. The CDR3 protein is CASSLGLAGYNEQFF. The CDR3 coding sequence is TGTGCCAGCAGCTTAGGGCTAGCGGGATACAATGAGCAGTTCTTC.

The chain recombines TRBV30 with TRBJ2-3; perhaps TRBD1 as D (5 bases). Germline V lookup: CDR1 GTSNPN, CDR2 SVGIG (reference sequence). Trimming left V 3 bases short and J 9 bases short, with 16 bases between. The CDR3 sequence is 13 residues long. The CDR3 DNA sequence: TGTGCCTGGAGCCCCCAGGGCGTGTCAACGCAGTATTTT. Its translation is CAWSPQGVSTQYF.

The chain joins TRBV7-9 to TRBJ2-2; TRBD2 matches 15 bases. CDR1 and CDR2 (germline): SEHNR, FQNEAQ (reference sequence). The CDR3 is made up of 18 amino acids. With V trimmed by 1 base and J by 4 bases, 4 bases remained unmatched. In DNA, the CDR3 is TGTGCCAGCAGCTTAGGTCCGGGACTAGCGGGAGGCACCGGGGAGCTGTTTTTT. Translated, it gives CASSLGPGLAGGTGELFF.

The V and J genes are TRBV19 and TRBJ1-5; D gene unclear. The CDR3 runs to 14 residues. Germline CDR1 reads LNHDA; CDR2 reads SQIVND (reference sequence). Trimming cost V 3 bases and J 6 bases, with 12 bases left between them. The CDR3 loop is CASSILGSSQPQHF. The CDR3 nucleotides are TGTGCCAGTAGTATTCTGGGCTCCAGTCAGCCCCAGCATTTT.

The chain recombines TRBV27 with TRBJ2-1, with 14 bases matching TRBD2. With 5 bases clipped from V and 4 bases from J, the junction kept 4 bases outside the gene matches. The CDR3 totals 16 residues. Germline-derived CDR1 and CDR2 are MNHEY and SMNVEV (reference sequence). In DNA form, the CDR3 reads TGTGCCAGCAGTCTTCGACTAGCGGGAGGGTACAATGAGCAGTTCTTC. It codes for CASSLRLAGGYNEQFF.

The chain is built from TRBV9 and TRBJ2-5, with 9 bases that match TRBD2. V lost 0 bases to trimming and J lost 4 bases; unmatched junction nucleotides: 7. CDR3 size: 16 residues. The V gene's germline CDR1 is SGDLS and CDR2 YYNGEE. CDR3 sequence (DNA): TGTGCCAGCAGCGTAGACGGGCGGGAGGGGGCAGAGACCCAGTACTTC. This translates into CASSVDGREGAETQYF. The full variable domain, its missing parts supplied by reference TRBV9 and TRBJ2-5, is DSGVTQTPKHLITATGQRVTLRCSPRSGDLSVYWYQQSLDQGLQFLIQYYNGEERAKGNILERFSAQQFPDLHSELNLSSLELGDSALYFCASSVDGREGAETQYFGPGTRLLVL.

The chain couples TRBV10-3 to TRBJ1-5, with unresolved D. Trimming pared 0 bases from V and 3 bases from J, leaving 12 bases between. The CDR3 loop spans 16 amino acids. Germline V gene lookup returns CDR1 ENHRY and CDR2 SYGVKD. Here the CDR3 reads CAISESVIGYNQPQHF. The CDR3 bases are TGTGCCATCAGTGAGTCGGTCATCGGGTACAATCAGCCCCAGCATTTT.